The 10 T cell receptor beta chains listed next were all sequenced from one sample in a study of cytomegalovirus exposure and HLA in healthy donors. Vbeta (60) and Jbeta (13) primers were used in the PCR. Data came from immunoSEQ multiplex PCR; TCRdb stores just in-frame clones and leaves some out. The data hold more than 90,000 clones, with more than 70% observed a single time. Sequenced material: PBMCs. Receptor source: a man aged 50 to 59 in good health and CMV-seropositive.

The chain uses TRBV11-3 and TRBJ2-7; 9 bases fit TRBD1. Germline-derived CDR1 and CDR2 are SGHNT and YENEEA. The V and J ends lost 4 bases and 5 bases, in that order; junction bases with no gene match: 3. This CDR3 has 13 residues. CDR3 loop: CASSSRTGDEQYF. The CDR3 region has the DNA TGTGCCAGCAGCTCCAGGACAGGGGACGAGCAGTACTTC.

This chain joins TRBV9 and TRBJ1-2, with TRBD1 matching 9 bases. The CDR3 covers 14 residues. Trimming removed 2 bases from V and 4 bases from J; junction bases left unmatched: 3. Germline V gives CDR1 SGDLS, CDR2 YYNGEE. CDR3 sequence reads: CASSVTGGFYGYTF. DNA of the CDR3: TGTGCCAGCAGCGTTACAGGGGGCTTCTATGGCTACACCTTC.

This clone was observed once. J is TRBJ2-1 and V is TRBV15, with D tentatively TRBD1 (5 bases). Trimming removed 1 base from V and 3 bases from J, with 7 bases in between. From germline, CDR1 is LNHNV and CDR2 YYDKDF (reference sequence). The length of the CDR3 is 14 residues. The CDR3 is CATSRGGGYNEQFF. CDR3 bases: TGTGCCACCAGCAGAGGGGGCGGCTACAATGAGCAGTTCTTC. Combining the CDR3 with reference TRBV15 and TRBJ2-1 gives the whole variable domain DAMVIQNPRYQVTQFGKPVTLSCSQTLNHNVMYWYQQKSSQAPKLLFHYYDKDFNNEADTPDNFQSRRPNTSFCFLDIRSPGLGDTAMYLCATSRGGGYNEQFFGPGTRLTVL.

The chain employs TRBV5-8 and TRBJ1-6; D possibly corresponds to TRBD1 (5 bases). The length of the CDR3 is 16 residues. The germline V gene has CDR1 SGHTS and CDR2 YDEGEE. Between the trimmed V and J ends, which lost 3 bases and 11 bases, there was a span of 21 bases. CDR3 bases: TGTGCCAGCAGCTGGTGGGAGGGGAGCCCTAAGGCACCCCTCCACTTT. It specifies CASSWWEGSPKAPLHF.

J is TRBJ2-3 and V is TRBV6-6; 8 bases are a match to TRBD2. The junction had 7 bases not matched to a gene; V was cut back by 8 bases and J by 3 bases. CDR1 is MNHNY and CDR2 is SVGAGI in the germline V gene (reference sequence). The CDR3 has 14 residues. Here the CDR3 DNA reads TGTGCCAGCGGCAGCGGGGGACCTACAGATACGCAGTATTTT. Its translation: CASGSGGPTDTQYF.

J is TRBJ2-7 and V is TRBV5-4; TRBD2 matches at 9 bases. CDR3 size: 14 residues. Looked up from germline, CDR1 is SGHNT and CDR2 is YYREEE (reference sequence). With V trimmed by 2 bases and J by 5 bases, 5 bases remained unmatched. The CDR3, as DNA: TGTGCCAGCAGCTTTGCGGGGGGGCCTAACGAGCAGTACTTC. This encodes CASSFAGGPNEQYF.

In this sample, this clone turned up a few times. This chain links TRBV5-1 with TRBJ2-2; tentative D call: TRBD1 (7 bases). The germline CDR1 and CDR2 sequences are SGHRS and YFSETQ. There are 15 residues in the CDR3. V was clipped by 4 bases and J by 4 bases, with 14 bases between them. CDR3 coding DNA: TGCGCCAGCAGCAATCAGGGGGGTTCCACCGGGGAGCTGTTTTTT. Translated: CASSNQGGSTGELFF. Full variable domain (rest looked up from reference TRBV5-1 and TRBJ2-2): KAGVTQTPRYLIKTRGQQVTLSCSPISGHRSVSWYQQTPGQGLQFLFEYFSETQRNKGNFPGRFSGRQFSNSRSEMNVSTLELGDSALYLCASSNQGGSTGELFFGEGSRLTVL.

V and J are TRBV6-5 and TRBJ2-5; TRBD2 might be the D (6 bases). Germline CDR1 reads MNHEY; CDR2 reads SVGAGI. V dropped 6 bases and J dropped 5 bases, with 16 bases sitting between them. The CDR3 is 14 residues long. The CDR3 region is CASSRLGGGETQYF. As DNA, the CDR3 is TGTGCCAGCAGCCGCCTGGGGGGAGGTGAGACCCAGTACTTC.

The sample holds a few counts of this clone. The CDR3 protein is CASSSLGANEQYF. The CDR3 DNA reads as TGTGCCAGCAGTTCTCTAGGGGCCAACGAGCAGTACTTC. V usage is TRBV6-5 and J usage is TRBJ2-7; D is perhaps TRBD1 (5 bases). This CDR3 is built from 13 residues. V was pared by 4 bases and J by 5 bases, with 12 bases between. Germline assignment: CDR1 MNHEY and CDR2 SVGAGI.

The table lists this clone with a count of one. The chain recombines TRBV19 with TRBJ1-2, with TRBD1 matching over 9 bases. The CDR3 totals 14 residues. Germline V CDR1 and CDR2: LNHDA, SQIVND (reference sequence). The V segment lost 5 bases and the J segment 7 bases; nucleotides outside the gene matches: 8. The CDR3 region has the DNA TGTGCCAGTAGTTCGTGGACAGGGGTTCCTGGCTACACCTTC. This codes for CASSSWTGVPGYTF.